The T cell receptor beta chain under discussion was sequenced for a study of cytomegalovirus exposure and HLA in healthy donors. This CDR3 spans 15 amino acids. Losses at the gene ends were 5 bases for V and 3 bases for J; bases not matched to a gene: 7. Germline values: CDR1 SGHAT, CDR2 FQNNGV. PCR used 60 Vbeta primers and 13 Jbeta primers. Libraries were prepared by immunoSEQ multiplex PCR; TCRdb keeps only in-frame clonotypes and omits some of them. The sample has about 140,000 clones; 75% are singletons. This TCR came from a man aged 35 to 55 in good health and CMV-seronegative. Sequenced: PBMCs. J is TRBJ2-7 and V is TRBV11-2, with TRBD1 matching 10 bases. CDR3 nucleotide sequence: TGTGCCAGCAGCATCCCGGGACAGGGGATCTACGAGCAGTACTTC. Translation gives CASSIPGQGIYEQYF. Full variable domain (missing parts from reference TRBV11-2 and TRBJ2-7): EAGVAQSPRYKIIEKRQSVAFWCNPISGHATLYWYQQILGQGPKLLIQFQNNGVVDDSQLPKDRFSAERLKGVDSTLKIQPAKLEDSAVYLCASSIPGQGIYEQYFGPGTRLTVT.